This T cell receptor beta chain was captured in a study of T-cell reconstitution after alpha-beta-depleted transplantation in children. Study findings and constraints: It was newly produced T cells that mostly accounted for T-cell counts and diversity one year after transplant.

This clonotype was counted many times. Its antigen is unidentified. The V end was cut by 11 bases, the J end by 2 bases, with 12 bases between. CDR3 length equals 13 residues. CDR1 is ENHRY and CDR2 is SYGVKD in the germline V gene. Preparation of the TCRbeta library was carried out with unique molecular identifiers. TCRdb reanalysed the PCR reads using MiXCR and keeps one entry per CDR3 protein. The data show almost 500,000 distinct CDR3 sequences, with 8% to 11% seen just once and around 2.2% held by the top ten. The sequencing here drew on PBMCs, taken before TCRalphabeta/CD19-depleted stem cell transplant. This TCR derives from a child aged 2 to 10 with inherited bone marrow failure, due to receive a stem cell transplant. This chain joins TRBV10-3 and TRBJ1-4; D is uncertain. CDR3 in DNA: TGTGCCTCAAGCGGAGGCACTAATGAAAAACTGTTTTTT. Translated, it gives CASSGGTNEKLFF.